A single sample gave rise to the 15 T cell receptor beta chains below, sequenced in a study of T cell repertoires in cytomegalovirus infection. Each CDR3 protein is one row after TCRdb ran MiXCR on the reads. The sample shows hundreds of thousands of distinct CDR3 sequences, about a third of them seen only once. The sequencing sample was made of PBMCs. These receptors originate from a human donor in good health (CMV status not recorded). Some clones in this sample may be carry-over from other donors' samples.

Only a few counts were recorded for this clonotype. The J gene is TRBJ1-1, the V gene TRBV20-1; D perhaps matches TRBD1 (5 bases). This CDR3 spans 16 amino acids. The V gene lost 1 base and the J gene lost 3 bases, with 18 bases spanning the gap. CDR1 is DFQATT, CDR2 SNEGSKA, per germline (reference sequence). The CDR3 DNA reads as TGCAGTGCTAGAGGATATGGGTCGGGACGGGACACTGAAGCTTTCTTT. This translates into CSARGYGSGRDTEAFF.

The chain joins TRBV28 to TRBJ1-1; weak D call: TRBD1 (6 bases). CDR1 is MDHEN and CDR2 is SYDVKM in the germline V gene. This CDR3 contains 16 residues. V dropped 2 bases and J dropped 3 bases, with 16 bases sitting between them. The CDR3 spells CASSLGGRRADTEAFF. The CDR3 DNA is TGTGCCAGCAGTTTAGGGGGGCGCAGGGCGGACACTGAAGCTTTCTTT.

This clonotype came up a few times. The rearrangement links TRBV11-2 to TRBJ2-7; D is unresolved. V lost 2 bases to trimming and J lost 3 bases, with 5 bases between them. Germline V CDR1 and CDR2: SGHAT, FQNNGV. The CDR3 totals 12 residues. The CDR3 sequence is CASSLLVYEQYF. CDR3 sequence (DNA): TGTGCCAGCAGCTTATTGGTCTACGAGCAGTACTTC.

This clonotype has just a few counts. This chain uses TRBV28 with TRBJ1-2, with D unclear. This CDR3 region has 13 residues. V was trimmed by 3 bases and J by 6 bases, leaving 11 bases between them. Per germline, CDR1 MDHEN and CDR2 SYDVKM. The CDR3 here is CASSFLAGDGYTF. CDR3 coding DNA: TGTGCCAGCAGTTTTTTAGCTGGGGATGGCTACACCTTC.

This clonotype was counted between two and nine times. This chain uses TRBV7-8 with TRBJ2-2; TRBD1 matches 8 bases. CDR3 length equals 16 residues. Germline V gene data show CDR1 as SGHVS and CDR2 as FQNEAQ. J lost 1 base, V lost 3 bases, and 4 bases had no gene match. CDR3 nucleotides: TGTGCCAGCAGCTTTTCTGGGACAGGGAACACCGGGGAGCTGTTTTTT. Translation gives CASSFSGTGNTGELFF.

CDR3 nucleotide sequence: TGTGCCAGCAGTGAAGCGCTGGGAGCCTACAATGAGCAGTTCTTC. Amino acid sequence: CASSEALGAYNEQFF. The rearrangement joins TRBV6-1 to TRBJ2-1, with D perhaps TRBD2 (5 bases). The V gene lost 0 bases and the J gene lost 2 bases, with 8 bases spanning the gap. CDR1 is MNHNS, CDR2 SASEGT, per germline. CDR3 size: 15 residues.

The rearrangement uses TRBV2 and TRBJ2-7, with D possibly being TRBD2 (6 bases). Deletions cut 6 bases from V and 3 bases from J, with 18 bases between. CDR3 length: 15 residues. Germline lookup yields CDR1 SNHLY and CDR2 FYNNEI. Here the CDR3 reads CASSSTAGPRYEQYF. In nucleotides, the CDR3 is TGTGCCAGCAGCAGCACCGCGGGACCTCGCTACGAGCAGTACTTC.

This clonotype was seen repeatedly, ten times or more. The V and J genes are TRBV28 and TRBJ2-7; D may be TRBD1 or TRBD2 (5 bases each). The germline gives CDR1 MDHEN, CDR2 SYDVKM. The CDR3 consists of 17 residues. The germline V and J ends were trimmed by 3 bases and 5 bases, with 23 bases remaining between them. The chain's CDR3 is CASSFGFPEGIRNEQYF. CDR3 nucleotides: TGTGCCAGCAGTTTTGGGTTCCCTGAGGGGATAAGGAACGAGCAGTACTTC. Full variable domain (outside the CDR3, taken from reference TRBV28 and TRBJ2-7): DVKVTQSSRYLVKRTGEKVFLECVQDMDHENMFWYRQDPGLGLRLIYFSYDVKMKEKGDIPEGYSVSREKKERFSLILESASTNQTSMYLCASSFGFPEGIRNEQYFGPGTRLTVT.

This sequence joins TRBV2 and TRBJ1-6, with D uncertain. The germline CDR1 and CDR2 sequences are SNHLY and FYNNEI. The V and J ends lost 1 base and 0 bases respectively, with 4 bases between them. This CDR3 spans 15 amino acids. CDR3 amino acids: CASSEGNSYNSPLHF. The CDR3 coding sequence is TGTGCCAGCAGTGAAGGGAACTCCTATAATTCACCCCTCCACTTT.

In its sample, this clonotype was seen a few times. This sequence joins TRBV6-1 and TRBJ1-5; D unclear. Germline CDR1 and CDR2: MNHNS and SASEGT. This CDR3 region has 12 residues. Trimming cost V 10 bases and J 3 bases, with 10 bases left between them. For the CDR3, the DNA is TGTGCCACTAGGTACCTCAATCAGCCCCAGCATTTT. Translated, it gives CATRYLNQPQHF.

This clonotype was seen many times. The V gene is TRBV7-8, the J gene TRBJ2-1, with unresolved D. V was cut by 1 base and J by 0 bases, with 10 bases left in between. CDR1 is SGHVS and CDR2 is FQNEAQ in the germline V gene. The CDR3 loop spans 16 amino acids. The CDR3 is CASSLVFEDSYNEQFF. As DNA, the CDR3 is TGTGCCAGCAGCTTAGTGTTTGAGGACTCCTACAATGAGCAGTTCTTC.

This sequence joins TRBV6-1 and TRBJ2-5, with D perhaps given as TRBD1 or TRBD2 (5 bases each). Germline V CDR1 and CDR2: MNHNS, SASEGT. CDR3 length: 16 residues. Trimming shortened V by 1 base and J by 2 bases, and 14 bases separated the two germline ends. CDR3 sequence reads: CASSEEPPGAQETQYF. The CDR3 DNA is TGTGCCAGCAGTGAAGAGCCCCCCGGGGCTCAAGAGACCCAGTACTTC.

V and J are TRBV7-2 and TRBJ2-2; 9 bases agree with TRBD2. The CDR3 runs to 17 residues. The germline CDR1 and CDR2 sequences are SGHTA and FQGNSA. With V trimmed by 5 bases and J by 5 bases, 12 bases remained unmatched. Written as DNA, the CDR3 is TGTGCCAGCAGCGTTGGGAGCGGGAGGATCGGTACCGGGGAGCTGTTTTTT. It specifies CASSVGSGRIGTGELFF. Full variable domain (rest looked up from reference TRBV7-2 and TRBJ2-2): GAGVSQSPSNKVTEKGKDVELRCDPISGHTALYWYRQSLGQGLEFLIYFQGNSAPDKSGLPSDRFSAERTGGSVSTLTIQRTQQEDSAVYLCASSVGSGRIGTGELFFGEGSRLTVL.

The chain couples TRBV2 to TRBJ2-7; 10 bases fit TRBD2. The ends lost 5 bases at V and 3 bases at J; junction bases unmatched: 10. CDR3 length equals 16 residues. The germline V gene encodes CDR1 SNHLY and CDR2 FYNNEI. CDR3 sequence: CASSIELAGNSYEQYF. Here the CDR3 DNA reads TGTGCCAGCAGTATAGAACTAGCGGGGAATAGCTACGAGCAGTACTTC.

The J gene is TRBJ1-5, the V gene TRBV19; D gene uncertain. Germline CDR1 reads LNHDA; CDR2 reads SQIVND (reference sequence). The CDR3 runs to 14 residues. V lost 3 bases and J lost 1, with 7 bases in between. The CDR3 sequence is CASSIRRSNQPQHF. The CDR3 DNA reads TGTGCCAGTAGTATTCGCAGGAGCAATCAGCCCCAGCATTTT.